This record concerns one T cell receptor beta chain sequence. Antigen specificity is unknown. The data are from a study of cytomegalovirus exposure and HLA in healthy donors. Study observations and caveats: Analyzed later, association rates of TCRs varied across HLA loci, with DRB1 most and HLA-C fewest. Presence/absence results assume similar sequencing depth per donor, which may not hold.

It was healthy bone marrow donors who served as donors. The PCR ran on 60 Vbeta and 13 Jbeta primers. Generated by immunoSEQ multiplex PCR, the TCRdb table keeps only in-frame clones and is missing some. The sample lists about 200,000 clones; approximately 79% were seen once. Sequencing was performed on PBMCs. The source of this sequence is a man in his late teens or twenties in good health and CMV-seronegative.

The CDR3 sequence: CASSLVGLAGGGETQYF. CDR3 nucleotide sequence: TGTGCCAGCAGCTTAGTGGGGCTAGCGGGGGGTGGGGAGACCCAGTACTTC. This rearrangement joins TRBV7-2 to TRBJ2-5; 11 bases are a match to TRBD2. The germline V gene encodes CDR1 SGHTA and CDR2 FQGNSA. This CDR3 comprises 17 residues. V dropped 1 base and J dropped 5; count of bases not matched to a gene: 9.